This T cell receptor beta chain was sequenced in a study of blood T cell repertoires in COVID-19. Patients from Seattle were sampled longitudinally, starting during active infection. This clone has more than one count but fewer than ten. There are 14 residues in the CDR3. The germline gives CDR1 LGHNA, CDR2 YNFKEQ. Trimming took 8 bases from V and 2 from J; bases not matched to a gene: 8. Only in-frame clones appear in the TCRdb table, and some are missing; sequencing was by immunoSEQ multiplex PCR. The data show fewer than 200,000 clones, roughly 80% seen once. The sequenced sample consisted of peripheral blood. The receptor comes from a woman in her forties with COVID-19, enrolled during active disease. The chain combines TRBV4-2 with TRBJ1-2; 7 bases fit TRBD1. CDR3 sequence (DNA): TGTGCCAGCGCCCCGGGCAGGGGGAACTATGGCTACACCTTC. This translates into CASAPGRGNYGYTF.